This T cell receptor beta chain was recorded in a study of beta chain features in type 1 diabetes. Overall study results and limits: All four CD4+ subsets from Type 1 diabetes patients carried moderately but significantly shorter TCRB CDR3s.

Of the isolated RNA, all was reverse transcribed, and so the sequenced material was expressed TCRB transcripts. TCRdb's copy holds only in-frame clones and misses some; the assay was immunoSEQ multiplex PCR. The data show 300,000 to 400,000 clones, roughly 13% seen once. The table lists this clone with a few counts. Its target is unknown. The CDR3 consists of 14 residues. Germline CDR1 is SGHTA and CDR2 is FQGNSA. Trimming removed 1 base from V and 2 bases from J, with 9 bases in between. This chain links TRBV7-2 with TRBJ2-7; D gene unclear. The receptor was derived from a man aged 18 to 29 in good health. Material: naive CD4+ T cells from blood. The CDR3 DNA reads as TGTGCCAGCAGCTTAGTCCCAGAAGCCTACGAGCAGTACTTC. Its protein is CASSLVPEAYEQYF.